This TCR beta chain was captured by sequencing in a study of Ad26.COV2.S vaccination and SARS-CoV-2 variants. Turning to the study itself: Administration of Ad26.COV2.S was intramuscular, either once or twice 56 days apart.

The sample's treatment: some 19 received Ad26.COV2.S at low or high dose, single or two shots; 5 received placebo; per-sample allocation not given. Day 63 after the first vaccine or placebo injection was the time point for sampling. The donor was a Boston adult aged 18-55 years. It was Wuhan-strain SARS-CoV-2 spike that the Ad26 vaccine vector expressed. Clones were sequenced by immunoSEQ multiplex PCR, and TCRdb holds only the in-frame ones, with some missing. Among more than 300,000 clones, over 80% were seen once, and the ten largest hold 2.1%. CDR1 is SGHRS and CDR2 is YFSETQ in the germline V gene. V was trimmed by 0 bases and J by 2 bases, leaving 16 bases between them. This CDR3 has 17 amino acids.

The sample was peripheral blood, taken in a trial of Ad26.COV2.S vaccine versus placebo. The gene calls are TRBV5-1 and TRBJ2-3, with D unclear. The receptor comes from a person between 18 and 65 years old who received the Ad26.COV2.S COVID-19 vaccine or a placebo. This chain's CDR3 is CASSLDQPRINTDTQYF. The CDR3 DNA reads as TGCGCCAGCAGCTTGGACCAACCCCGTATCAACACAGATACGCAGTATTTT. The full variable domain, with the rest looked up from reference TRBV5-1 and TRBJ2-3, is KAGVTQTPRYLIKTRGQQVTLSCSPISGHRSVSWYQQTPGQGLQFLFEYFSETQRNKGNFPGRFSGRQFSNSRSEMNVSTLELGDSALYLCASSLDQPRINTDTQYFGPGTRLTVL.